These T cell receptor beta chains were read from a single sample in a study of T cell changes during pregnancy in multiple sclerosis. The method was immunoSEQ multiplex PCR; TCRdb's version includes in-frame clones alone and lacks a portion of them. The sample lists 50,000 to 65,000 clones, over 75% occurring once. This specimen was peripheral blood, taken in the first trimester of pregnancy. Source of these receptors: a female donor with multiple sclerosis, enrolled in a pregnancy study. Both conserved end residues are part of each CDR3. D genes are given only for firm matches. Part of the rows lack a size; the others show once, few, many or a class for expanded clones.

cdr3_aa,cdr3_nt,j_call,d_call,clone_size,v_call
CASSKGQGAGQPQHF,TGTGCCAGCAGTAAGGGACAGGGGGCCGGTCAGCCCCAGCATTTT,TRBJ1-5,TRBD1,many,TRBV2
CASSQGPYNEQFF,TGTGCCAGCAGCCAAGGGCCTTACAATGAGCAGTTCTTC,TRBJ2-1,-,-,TRBV14
CASSRLAGGHNEQFF,TGTGCCAGCAGTCGACTAGCGGGAGGGCACAATGAGCAGTTCTTC,TRBJ2-1,TRBD2,-,TRBV7-9
CASSQEGLAGRDEQFF,TGCGCCAGCAGCCAAGAAGGACTAGCGGGGCGCGATGAGCAGTTCTTC,TRBJ2-1,TRBD2,-,TRBV4-1
CASSTRAGDTEAFF,TGCGCCAGCAGCACCCGGGCCGGGGATACTGAAGCTTTCTTT,TRBJ1-1,-,-,TRBV5-1
CAWSGQINTEAFF,TGTGCCTGGAGTGGGCAGATTAACACTGAAGCTTTCTTT,TRBJ1-1,-,-,TRBV30
CASRLVYEQYF,TGTGCCAGCAGACTAGTCTACGAGCAGTACTTC,TRBJ2-7,-,few,TRBV11-2
CASSHEGDGRQPQHF,TGTGCCAGCAGCCATGAGGGTGACGGCCGGCAGCCCCAGCATTTT,TRBJ1-5,-,-,TRBV5-5
CASSLDYRERETQYF,TGTGCCAGCAGCTTAGATTACAGGGAAAGGGAGACCCAGTACTTC,TRBJ2-5,-,-,TRBV11-2
CASGPTSSETQYF,TGCGCCAGCGGGCCTACTAGCAGTGAGACCCAGTACTTC,TRBJ2-5,-,-,TRBV5-1
CASSLGRDPLNEQFF,TGTGCCAGCAGTTTAGGGCGGGACCCCTTGAATGAGCAGTTCTTC,TRBJ2-1,-,medium-sized,TRBV28
CASSLVGVADTEAFF,TGCGCCAGCAGCTTGGTAGGAGTGGCAGACACTGAAGCTTTCTTT,TRBJ1-1,-,-,TRBV5-1
CASSGDSYYEQYF,TGTGCCAGCAGCGGTGACTCTTACTACGAGCAGTACTTC,TRBJ2-7,-,once,TRBV11-2
CASRNLGGAGEAFF,TGTGCCAGCAGAAATCTGGGGGGGGCTGGTGAAGCTTTCTTT,TRBJ1-1,-,-,TRBV5-5
CASSIVGTRVYYEQYF,TGTGCCAGTAGTATAGTAGGGACACGGGTGTACTACGAGCAGTACTTC,TRBJ2-7,-,-,TRBV19
CASSEGQGHTEAFF,TGTGCCAGCAGCGAGGGACAGGGGCACACTGAAGCTTTCTTT,TRBJ1-1,TRBD1,-,TRBV6-1
CASSSNTAGETQYF,TGTGCCAGCAGTTCCAACACCGCGGGGGAGACCCAGTACTTC,TRBJ2-5,-,-,TRBV27
CASSLDFGEQFF,TGCGCCAGCAGCTTGGATTTCGGGGAGCAGTTCTTC,TRBJ2-1,-,-,TRBV5-1
CASSLWGSGSADTQYF,TGTGCCAGCAGTTTATGGGGAAGCGGGAGTGCAGATACGCAGTATTTT,TRBJ2-3,TRBD2,-,TRBV27
CASSYRDSQETQYF,TGTGCCAGCAGTTACCGGGACAGCCAAGAGACCCAGTACTTC,TRBJ2-5,TRBD1,once,TRBV6-5